The 5 T cell receptor beta chains listed next were all sequenced from one sample in a study of T cell responses to AZD1222 COVID-19 vaccine. Generated by immunoSEQ multiplex PCR, the TCRdb table keeps only in-frame clones and is missing some. The table has approximately 100,000 clones, approximately 96% seen once. The sequences come from peripheral blood, collected on day 0 of AZD1222 vaccination. The receptors were gathered from an adult in good health.

The V and J genes are TRBV30 and TRBJ2-5, with a weak D call TRBD2 (5 bases). Between the trimmed V and J ends, which lost 0 bases and 5 bases, there was a span of 13 bases. The CDR3 contains 14 residues. Germline-derived CDR1 and CDR2 are GTSNPN and SVGIG (reference sequence). CDR3 protein: CAWSVGLSGETQYF. The CDR3 DNA sequence: TGTGCCTGGAGTGTAGGGTTATCGGGGGAGACCCAGTACTTC.

V usage is TRBV7-9 and J usage is TRBJ2-1; no definite D call. V shed 3 bases and J shed 3 bases, with 9 bases lying between them. Germline-derived CDR1 and CDR2 are SEHNR and FQNEAQ (reference sequence). The CDR3 is made up of 14 amino acids. CDR3 coding DNA: TGTGCCAGCAGCTTCCAGGCCCTCTACAATGAGCAGTTCTTC. Translation gives CASSFQALYNEQFF.

Regarding this clone: The same CDR3 is also encoded by other DNA sequences in this sample. The chain carries TRBV11-2 and TRBJ1-2; no reliable D call. Per the germline V gene, CDR1 is SGHAT and CDR2 is FQNNGV. The CDR3 has 13 residues. Trimming cost V 0 bases and J 3 bases, with 5 bases left between them. CDR3 sequence: CASSLDRDYGYTF. In DNA form, the CDR3 reads TGTGCCAGCAGCTTAGATAGGGACTATGGCTACACCTTC.

The CDR3 DNA follows: TGTGCCAGCAGCAAACGACAGACTAGCACAGATACGCAGTATTTT. It translates to CASSKRQTSTDTQYF. The rearrangement links TRBV21-1 to TRBJ2-3; the table's D call TRBD1 went unverified against the DNA. TRBV21-1 counts as a pseudogene. This CDR3 has 15 residues.

V gene TRBV6-2 or TRBV6-3 combines with J gene TRBJ1-2; the match to TRBD1 covers 8 bases. The trim removed 5 bases at V and 5 bases at J, leaving 10 bases unmatched. The germline gives CDR1 MNHEY, CDR2 SVGEGT. The CDR3 is made up of 15 amino acids. CDR3: CASSITGTGRYGYTF. The CDR3 DNA is TGTGCCAGCAGTATTACCGGGACAGGTCGTTATGGCTACACCTTC.